One sample yielded the 27 T cell receptor beta chains listed below, sequenced in a study of blood T cell repertoires in COVID-19. TCRdb keeps only in-frame clones here, not all; method: immunoSEQ multiplex PCR. Of about 130,000 clones listed, around 76% were seen once; the top ten hold over 5.5%. The specimen sequenced was peripheral blood. All receptors derive from a man at least 80 years old with COVID-19, enrolled during active disease.

The V gene is TRBV28, the J gene TRBJ1-2; 8 bases are shared with TRBD1. The CDR3 contains 16 residues. Germline lookup yields CDR1 MDHEN and CDR2 SYDVKM. After removal of 2 bases from V and 8 bases from J, the junction contained 13 bases not matched to a gene. The CDR3 DNA is TGTGCCAGCAGTTTAATGGGGGACAGGAGACTCCGGGGCTACACCTTC. The encoded protein is CASSLMGDRRLRGYTF.

CDR3 residues: CASSLVSGREKLFF. The CDR3 DNA reads TGTGCCAGCAGCTTAGTCTCAGGGAGGGAAAAACTGTTTTTT. This chain uses TRBV7-9 with TRBJ1-4; perhaps TRBD1 as D (5 bases). Germline V lookup: CDR1 SEHNR, CDR2 FQNEAQ (reference sequence). This CDR3 is 14 amino acids long. The V and J ends lost 1 base and 8 bases respectively, with 11 bases between them.

The chain has TRBV2 and TRBJ1-5, with 7 bases identical to TRBD1. Unmatched junction bases numbered 6, after V lost 6 bases and J lost 4 bases. CDR3 length equals 14 residues. Looked up from germline, CDR1 is SNHLY and CDR2 is FYNNEI. The CDR3 DNA reads TGTGCCAGCAGGGGGGACAGCCTTAATCAGCCCCAGCATTTT. Residues: CASRGDSLNQPQHF.

Here the CDR3 DNA reads TGTGCCAGCAGGAAGGGACTAGCGGGAGAGGGGGAGCAGTACTTC. It specifies CASRKGLAGEGEQYF. The gene calls are TRBV6-6 and TRBJ2-7, with TRBD2 matching 14 bases. The CDR3 is 15 amino acids. Germline assignment: CDR1 MNHNY and CDR2 SVGAGI (reference sequence). V was clipped by 6 bases and J by 7 bases; unmatched bases: 8.

The CDR3 DNA reads TGTGCCAGCAGCTTAGCTCGGGGGTATAGGCAAGAGACCCAGTACTTC. It codes for CASSLARGYRQETQYF. This chain connects TRBV7-2 to TRBJ2-5, with D tentatively TRBD2 (6 bases). Trimming took off 0 bases at V and 2 bases at J, with 13 bases between the two ends. CDR1 and CDR2 from the germline V gene are SGHTA and FQGNSA. The CDR3 contains 16 residues.

The chain combines TRBV5-4 with TRBJ1-5, with TRBD1 identical over 9 bases. V dropped 1 base and J dropped 0; count of bases not matched to a gene: 8. The CDR3 is 18 residues long. Germline assignment: CDR1 SGHNT and CDR2 YYREEE (reference sequence). CDR3 protein: CASSLWDREIYSNQPQHF. CDR3 nucleotides: TGTGCCAGCAGCTTGTGGGACAGGGAAATTTATAGCAATCAGCCCCAGCATTTT.

The rearrangement links TRBV20-1 to TRBJ2-5, with D perhaps TRBD1 (6 bases). CDR3 size: 11 residues. V lost 7 bases, J lost 4 bases, and 10 bases lay in between. CDR1 and CDR2 from the germline V gene are DFQATT and SNEGSKA (reference sequence). The CDR3 is CSVSRGETQYF. The CDR3 DNA is TGCAGTGTTTCCAGGGGAGAGACCCAGTACTTC.

The rearrangement links TRBV7-8 to TRBJ1-6, with D maybe TRBD1 (5 bases). The CDR3 sequence is 15 residues long. Germline loops: CDR1 SGHVS, CDR2 FQNEAQ. V was trimmed by 2 bases and J by 7 bases, leaving 12 bases between them. The CDR3 spells CASSLSRVDNSPLHF. The CDR3, as DNA: TGTGCCAGCAGCTTATCCAGGGTGGACAATTCACCCCTCCACTTT.

This clone showed up just a few times. V usage is TRBV28 and J usage is TRBJ2-5; 7 bases are shared with TRBD2. The ends lost 7 bases at V and 5 bases at J; junction bases unmatched: 19. This CDR3 is 17 amino acids long. Germline V gene lookup returns CDR1 MDHEN and CDR2 SYDVKM. The CDR3 region has the DNA TGTGCCAGCACCAGTTTGGGCCCCCGCGGGAGTGCGGAGACCCAGTACTTC. This codes for CASTSLGPRGSAETQYF.

This rearrangement joins TRBV21-1 to TRBJ2-7; no DNA check was done on the table's D call, TRBD2. TRBV21-1 is classified as a pseudogene. The length of the CDR3 is 22 residues. In DNA form, the CDR3 reads TGTGCCAGCAGCAAAGAAGATGACTCAGGGGTTGCGCCGACTAGCTTCAAATACGAGCAGTACTTC. This translates into CASSKEDDSGVAPTSFKYEQYF.

The gene calls are TRBV7-2 and TRBJ1-2; perhaps TRBD1 as D (6 bases). Germline-derived CDR1 and CDR2 are SGHTA and FQGNSA. The CDR3 has 14 amino acids. The V and J ends lost 4 bases and 7 bases respectively, with 16 bases between them. CDR3 coding DNA: TGTGCCAGCAGCTCCAATAGGGGGACGTTTGGCTACACCTTC. Translating gives CASSSNRGTFGYTF.

The J gene is TRBJ2-5, the V gene TRBV6-4; a possible D gene is TRBD1 (5 bases). The germline V gene has CDR1 MRHNA and CDR2 SNTAGT. The length of the CDR3 is 15 residues. Trimming pared 4 bases from V and 3 bases from J, leaving 15 bases between. CDR3 in amino acids: CASSAPTTGKETQYF. Here the CDR3 DNA reads TGTGCCAGCAGTGCCCCGACAACAGGAAAAGAGACCCAGTACTTC.

V and J are TRBV6-6 and TRBJ1-5, with D unclear. Germline loops: CDR1 MNHNY, CDR2 SVGAGI (reference sequence). CDR3 length: 13 residues. Trimming removed 7 bases at V and 6 bases at J, with 13 bases between. The CDR3 DNA reads TGTGCCAGCACCCAGCCCGGGTTTCAGCCCCAGCATTTT. Residues: CASTQPGFQPQHF.

V gene TRBV7-9 combines with J gene TRBJ1-1; 7 positions agree with TRBD1. This CDR3 spans 14 amino acids. With 5 bases clipped from V and 5 bases from J, the junction kept 8 bases outside the gene matches. Germline V lookup: CDR1 SEHNR, CDR2 FQNEAQ (reference sequence). CDR3 region: CASSLQQGKTEAFF. CDR3 nucleotide sequence: TGTGCCAGCAGCCTCCAACAGGGGAAGACTGAAGCTTTCTTT.

This clone was observed a few times. This sequence joins TRBV9 and TRBJ2-2; 10 nucleotides align to TRBD2. The CDR3 sequence is 14 residues long. Losses at the gene ends were 3 bases for V and 6 bases for J; bases not matched to a gene: 2. CDR1 SGDLS and CDR2 YYNGEE come from the germline V gene. The CDR3 loop is CASSALAGAGELFF. Written as DNA, the CDR3 is TGTGCCAGCAGCGCCCTAGCGGGAGCCGGGGAGCTGTTTTTT. Full variable domain (rest looked up from reference TRBV9 and TRBJ2-2): DSGVTQTPKHLITATGQRVTLRCSPRSGDLSVYWYQQSLDQGLQFLIQYYNGEERAKGNILERFSAQQFPDLHSELNLSSLELGDSALYFCASSALAGAGELFFGEGSRLTVL.

The count of this clone is one. J is TRBJ2-5 and V is TRBV3-1 (or the pseudogene TRBV3-2); D possibly corresponds to TRBD2 (6 bases). The V end was cut by 1 base, the J end by 1 base, with 7 bases between. Germline CDR1 reads LGHDT; CDR2 reads YNNKEL (reference sequence). The CDR3 runs 14 residues. The CDR3 DNA follows: TGTGCCAGCAGCCAAGTAGCGGCCCAAGAGACCCAGTACTTC. Its translation: CASSQVAAQETQYF.

This clone was seen just once. The genes are TRBV7-8 and TRBJ2-3; D gene uncertain. Germline CDR1 is SGHVS and CDR2 is FQNEAQ. The CDR3 spans 14 residues. V was shortened by 5 bases and J by 2 bases, with 11 bases between the two germline ends. CDR3 coding DNA: TGTGCCAGCAGCCCGCAAGCCTCCACAGATACGCAGTATTTT. Encoded protein: CASSPQASTDTQYF.

The V gene is TRBV13, the J gene TRBJ2-1, with TRBD1 matching over 8 bases. CDR1 is PRHDT and CDR2 is FYEKMQ in the germline V gene (reference sequence). Trimming took 3 bases from V and 6 from J; bases not matched to a gene: 7. This CDR3 is 15 amino acids long. CDR3 region: CASSLGDRMSNEQFF. As DNA, the CDR3 is TGTGCCAGCAGCTTGGGGGACAGGATGTCCAATGAGCAGTTCTTC.

This clone was seen more than once but under ten times. This chain links TRBV27 with TRBJ2-7, with a tentative D call TRBD2 (6 bases). V was cut by 3 bases and J by 3 bases, with 15 bases left in between. The V gene's germline CDR1 is MNHEY and CDR2 SMNVEV (reference sequence). The CDR3 has 15 residues. The CDR3 coding sequence is TGTGCCAGCAGTTTTCTCGGCGGGACTTTCTACGAGCAGTACTTC. Protein product: CASSFLGGTFYEQYF.

This chain links TRBV28 with TRBJ1-2; D unclear. V gave up 5 bases and J gave up 2 bases, with 6 bases separating them. The CDR3 has 12 residues. The germline V gene encodes CDR1 MDHEN and CDR2 SYDVKM. The CDR3 protein is CASSTLNYGYTF. The CDR3 nucleotides are TGTGCCAGCAGTACCCTAAACTATGGCTACACCTTC.

The CDR3 here is CASSSDRGGELFF. In DNA, the CDR3 is TGTGCCAGCAGTTCGGACAGGGGTGGGGAGCTGTTTTTT. The gene calls are TRBV12-3 or TRBV12-4 and TRBJ2-2, with 9 bases lining up with TRBD1. This CDR3 has 13 amino acids. V was pared by 4 bases and J by 8 bases, with 2 bases of the junction left unmatched.

J is TRBJ1-5 and V is TRBV18; D is perhaps TRBD1 (6 bases). Trimming pared 5 bases from V and 2 bases from J, leaving 16 bases between. Germline CDR1 KGHSH, CDR2 LQKENI. The CDR3 has 16 residues. The CDR3 loop is CASSTGQPEGNQPQHF. The CDR3 bases are TGTGCCAGCTCAACCGGACAGCCGGAGGGCAATCAGCCCCAGCATTTT.

The rearrangement joins TRBV3-1 (or the pseudogene TRBV3-2) to TRBJ1-1, with D perhaps TRBD1 (6 bases). V was trimmed by 7 bases and J by 12 bases, leaving 21 bases between them. CDR1 LGHDT and CDR2 YNNKEL come from the germline V gene (reference sequence). The CDR3 is 13 amino acids. Here the CDR3 DNA reads TGTGCCAGCACCCATTACAGGGAATCATCGACTTTCTTT. Translating it yields CASTHYRESSTFF.

The chain uses TRBV2 and TRBJ1-2; no definite D call. The CDR3 extends over 13 amino acids. The V gene's germline CDR1 is SNHLY and CDR2 FYNNEI. Trimming cost V 1 base and J 4 bases, with 7 bases left between them. In nucleotides, the CDR3 is TGTGCCAGCAGTGAAGATAATAGCTATGGCTACACCTTC. It translates to CASSEDNSYGYTF.

The chain employs TRBV28 and TRBJ1-6; possibly TRBD1 for D (5 bases). Between the trimmed V and J ends, which lost 6 bases and 0 bases, there was a span of 12 bases. CDR3 size: 16 residues. CDR1 and CDR2 from the germline V gene are MDHEN and SYDVKM. CDR3 amino acids: CASRGGASSYNSPLHF. Written as DNA, the CDR3 is TGTGCCAGCAGGGGAGGGGCCAGCTCCTATAATTCACCCCTCCACTTT.

Only a few counts were recorded for this clone. The chain carries TRBV20-1 and TRBJ2-1; D ambiguous. CDR3 size: 11 residues. Germline values: CDR1 DFQATT, CDR2 SNEGSKA (reference sequence). V shed 1 base and J shed 10 bases, with 8 bases lying between them. In DNA, the CDR3 is TGCAGTGCTAGAGGAGGCGCAGAGCAGTTCTTC. It translates to CSARGGAEQFF.

The chain links TRBV5-6 to TRBJ2-7; TRBD1 agrees at 11 bases. Germline V CDR1 and CDR2: SGHDT, YYEEEE. The junction had 2 bases not matched to a gene; V was cut back by 6 bases and J by 3 bases. There are 13 residues in the CDR3. The CDR3 is CASTGTGGYEQYF. The CDR3 DNA is TGTGCCAGCACCGGGACAGGGGGCTACGAGCAGTACTTC.